The source of this T cell receptor beta chain is a study of CD8 T cells in ankylosing spondylitis. Germline V CDR1 and CDR2: SGHDN, FVKESK. V was pared by 3 bases and J by 9 bases, with 12 bases between. The CDR3 extends over 13 amino acids. Study-wide findings and caveats: Significantly higher representation of disease-linked clones was reported for matched ankylosing spondylitis synovial fluid. Ankylosing spondylitis blood appeared to carry a characteristic TCR beta motif of roughly eight highly homologous variants. In the blood and synovial fluid of reactive arthritis, some motif variants had been previously reported. Disease-linked clones bore a CD8+ phenotype and were relatively rare in peripheral blood.

Scientists made TCR beta libraries using quantitative 5'-RACE with molecular barcodes. Using its own MiXCR run on the 5' RACE reads, TCRdb lists one record per CDR3 protein. The sample comprises 100,000 to 150,000 distinct CDR3 sequences, roughly 17% of which are singletons, and around a third rests with the top ten. A remark on this clonotype: Its antigen is as yet unknown.

The chain has TRBV14 and TRBJ2-1; no reliable D call. The specimen was blood, either unsorted or a sorted T cell fraction (not recorded which). The source is a male donor with ankylosing spondylitis. Here the CDR3 reads CASSHPPTGEQFF. The CDR3 DNA sequence: TGTGCCAGCAGCCACCCACCTACGGGTGAGCAGTTCTTC. The entire variable domain, with the rest obtained from reference TRBV14 and TRBJ2-1, is as follows: EAGVTQFPSHSVIEKGQTVTLRCDPISGHDNLYWYRRVMGKEIKFLLHFVKESKQDESGMPNNRFLAERTGGTYSTLKVQPAELEDSGVYFCASSHPPTGEQFFGPGTRLTVL.